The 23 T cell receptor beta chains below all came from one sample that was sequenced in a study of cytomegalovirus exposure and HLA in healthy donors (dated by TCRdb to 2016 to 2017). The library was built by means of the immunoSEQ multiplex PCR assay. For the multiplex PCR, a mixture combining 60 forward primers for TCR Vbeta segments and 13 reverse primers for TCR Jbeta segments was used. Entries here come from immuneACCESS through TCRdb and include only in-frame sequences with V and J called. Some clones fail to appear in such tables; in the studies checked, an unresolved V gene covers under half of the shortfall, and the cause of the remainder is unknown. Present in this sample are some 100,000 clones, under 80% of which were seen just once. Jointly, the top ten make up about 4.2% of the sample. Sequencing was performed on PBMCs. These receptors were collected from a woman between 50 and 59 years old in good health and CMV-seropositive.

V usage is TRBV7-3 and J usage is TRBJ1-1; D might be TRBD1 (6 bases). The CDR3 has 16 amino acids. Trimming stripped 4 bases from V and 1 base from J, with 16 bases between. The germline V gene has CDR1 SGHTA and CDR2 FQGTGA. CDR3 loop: CASSSTGGTQNTEAFF. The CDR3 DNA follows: TGTGCCAGCAGCTCTACCGGGGGGACACAGAACACTGAAGCTTTCTTT. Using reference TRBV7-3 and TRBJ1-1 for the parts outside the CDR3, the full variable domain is GAGVSQTPSNKVTEKGKYVELRCDPISGHTALYWYRQSLGQGPEFLIYFQGTGAADDSGLPNDRFFAVRPEGSVSTLKIQRTERGDSAVYLCASSSTGGTQNTEAFFGQGTRLTVV.

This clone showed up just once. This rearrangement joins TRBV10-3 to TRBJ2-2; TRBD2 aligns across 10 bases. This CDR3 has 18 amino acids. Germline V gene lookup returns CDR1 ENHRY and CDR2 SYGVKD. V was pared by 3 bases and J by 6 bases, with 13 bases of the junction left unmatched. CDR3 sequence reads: CAISERSGRARVPGELFF. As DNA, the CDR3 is TGTGCCATCAGTGAAAGGAGCGGGAGGGCCAGGGTGCCCGGGGAGCTGTTTTTT.

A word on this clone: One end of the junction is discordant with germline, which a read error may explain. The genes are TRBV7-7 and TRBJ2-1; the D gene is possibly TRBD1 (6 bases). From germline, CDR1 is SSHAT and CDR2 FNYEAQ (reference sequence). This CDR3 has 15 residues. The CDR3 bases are TGTGCTAGCAGCCCTAACAGGGATCCCTACAATGAGCAGTTCTTC. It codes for CASSPNRDPYNEQFF.

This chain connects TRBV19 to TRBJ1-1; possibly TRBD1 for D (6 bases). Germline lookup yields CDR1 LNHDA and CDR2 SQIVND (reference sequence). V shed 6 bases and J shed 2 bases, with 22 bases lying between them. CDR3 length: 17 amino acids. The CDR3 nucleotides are TGTGCCAGTAGCCCACCATCGCCTTTCAGGGGTAACACTGAAGCTTTCTTT. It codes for CASSPPSPFRGNTEAFF.

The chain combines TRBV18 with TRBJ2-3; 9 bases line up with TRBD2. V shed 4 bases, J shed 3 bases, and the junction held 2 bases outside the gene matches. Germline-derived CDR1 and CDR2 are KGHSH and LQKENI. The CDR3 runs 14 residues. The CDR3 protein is CASSLLAGTDTQYF. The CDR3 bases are TGTGCCAGCTCACTTCTAGCGGGGACAGATACGCAGTATTTT.

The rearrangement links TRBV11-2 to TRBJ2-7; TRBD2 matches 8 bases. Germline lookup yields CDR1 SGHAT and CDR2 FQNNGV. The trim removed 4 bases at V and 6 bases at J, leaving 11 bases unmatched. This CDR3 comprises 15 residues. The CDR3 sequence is CASSSSGGPGREQYF. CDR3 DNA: TGTGCCAGCAGCTCGAGCGGGGGCCCGGGTCGCGAGCAGTACTTC.

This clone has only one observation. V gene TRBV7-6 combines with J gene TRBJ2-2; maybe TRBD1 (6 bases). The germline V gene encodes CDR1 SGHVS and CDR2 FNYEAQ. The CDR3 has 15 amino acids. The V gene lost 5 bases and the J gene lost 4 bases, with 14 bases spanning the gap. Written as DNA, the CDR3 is TGTGCCAGCAGCCTCTGGGGACAAACCACCGGGGAGCTGTTTTTT. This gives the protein CASSLWGQTTGELFF. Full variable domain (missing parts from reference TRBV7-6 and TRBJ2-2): GAGVSQSPRYKVTKRGQDVALRCDPISGHVSLYWYRQALGQGPEFLTYFNYEAQQDKSGLPNDRFSAERPEGSISTLTIQRTEQRDSAMYRCASSLWGQTTGELFFGEGSRLTVL.

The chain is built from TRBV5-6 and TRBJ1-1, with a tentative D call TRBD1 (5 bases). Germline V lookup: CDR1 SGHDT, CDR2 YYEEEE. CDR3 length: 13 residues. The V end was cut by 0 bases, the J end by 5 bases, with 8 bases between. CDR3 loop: CASSLGRGTEAFF. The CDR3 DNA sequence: TGTGCCAGCAGCTTGGGGCGGGGGACTGAAGCTTTCTTT.

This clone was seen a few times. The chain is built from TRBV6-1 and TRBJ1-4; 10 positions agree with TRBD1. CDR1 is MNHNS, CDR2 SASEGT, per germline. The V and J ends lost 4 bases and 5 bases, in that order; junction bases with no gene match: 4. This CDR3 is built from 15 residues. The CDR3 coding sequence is TGTGCCAGCAGTGTAGACAGGGGGCGAAATGAAAAACTGTTTTTT. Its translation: CASSVDRGRNEKLFF.

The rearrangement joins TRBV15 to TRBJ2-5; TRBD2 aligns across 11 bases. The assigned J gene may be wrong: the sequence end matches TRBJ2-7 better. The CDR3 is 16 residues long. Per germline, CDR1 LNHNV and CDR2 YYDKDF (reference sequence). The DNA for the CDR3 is TGTGCCACCAGCAGAGATCCCCCTAGCGGGGGGAACGAGCAGTACTTC. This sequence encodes CATSRDPPSGGNEQYF.

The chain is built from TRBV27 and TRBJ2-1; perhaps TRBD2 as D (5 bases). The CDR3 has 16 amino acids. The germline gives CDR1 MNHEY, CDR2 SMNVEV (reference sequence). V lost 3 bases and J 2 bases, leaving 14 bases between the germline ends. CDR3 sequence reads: CASSFRTGSAYNEQFF. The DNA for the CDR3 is TGTGCCAGCAGTTTTCGTACGGGATCTGCCTACAATGAGCAGTTCTTC.

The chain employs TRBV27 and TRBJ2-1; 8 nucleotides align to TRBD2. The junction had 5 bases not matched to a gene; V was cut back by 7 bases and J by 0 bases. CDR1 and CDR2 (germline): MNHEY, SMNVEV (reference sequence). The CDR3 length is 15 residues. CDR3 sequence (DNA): TGTGCCAGCACGGGGGGGAGCAGCTCCTACAATGAGCAGTTCTTC. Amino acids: CASTGGSSSYNEQFF.

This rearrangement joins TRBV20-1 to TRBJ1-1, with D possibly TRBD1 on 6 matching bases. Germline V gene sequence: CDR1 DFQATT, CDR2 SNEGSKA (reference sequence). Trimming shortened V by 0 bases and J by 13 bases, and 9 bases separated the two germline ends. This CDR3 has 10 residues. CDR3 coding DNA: TGCAGTGCTAGAGATGAGGGGGTTTTCTTT. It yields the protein CSARDEGVFF.

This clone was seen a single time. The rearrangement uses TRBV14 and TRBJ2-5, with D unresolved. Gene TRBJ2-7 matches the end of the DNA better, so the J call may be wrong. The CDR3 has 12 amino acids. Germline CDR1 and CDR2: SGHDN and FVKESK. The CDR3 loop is CASSQSHYEQYF. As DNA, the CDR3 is TGTGCCAGCAGCCAGTCGCACTACGAGCAGTACTTC.

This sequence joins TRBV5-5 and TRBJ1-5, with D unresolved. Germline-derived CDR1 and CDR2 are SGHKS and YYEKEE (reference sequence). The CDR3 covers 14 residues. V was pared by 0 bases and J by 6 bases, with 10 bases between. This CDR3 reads CASSLAVSGQPQHF. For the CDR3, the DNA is TGTGCCAGCAGCTTGGCCGTTAGTGGTCAGCCCCAGCATTTT.

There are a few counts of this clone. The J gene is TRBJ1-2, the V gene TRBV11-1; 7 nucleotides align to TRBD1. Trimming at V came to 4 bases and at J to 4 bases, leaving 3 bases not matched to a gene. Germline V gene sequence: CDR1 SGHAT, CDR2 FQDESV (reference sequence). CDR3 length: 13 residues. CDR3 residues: CASSYGTAYGYTF. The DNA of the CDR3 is TGTGCCAGCAGCTACGGGACAGCCTATGGCTACACCTTC.

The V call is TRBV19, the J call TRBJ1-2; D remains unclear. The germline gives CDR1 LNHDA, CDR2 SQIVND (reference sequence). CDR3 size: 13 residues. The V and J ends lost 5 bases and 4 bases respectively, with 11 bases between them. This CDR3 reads CASSGQPGYGYTF. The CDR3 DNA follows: TGTGCCAGTAGTGGGCAGCCAGGCTATGGCTACACCTTC.

This CDR3 is CASSSSSGRWADTGELFF. CDR3 DNA: TGTGCCAGCAGCAGCTCTAGCGGGAGATGGGCTGACACCGGGGAGCTGTTTTTT. V usage is TRBV28 and J usage is TRBJ2-2; 10 bases are a match to TRBD2. V lost 6 bases and J lost 3; bases outside the gene matches: 13. The CDR3 covers 18 residues. The germline V gene encodes CDR1 MDHEN and CDR2 SYDVKM.

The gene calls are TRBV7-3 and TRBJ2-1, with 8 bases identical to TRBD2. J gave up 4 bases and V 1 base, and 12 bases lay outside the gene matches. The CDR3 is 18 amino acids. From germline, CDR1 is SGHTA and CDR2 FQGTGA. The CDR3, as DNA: TGTGCCAGCAGCTTAAACCCCCCGGGAGGGAGGGTTTACAATGAGCAGTTCTTC. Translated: CASSLNPPGGRVYNEQFF.

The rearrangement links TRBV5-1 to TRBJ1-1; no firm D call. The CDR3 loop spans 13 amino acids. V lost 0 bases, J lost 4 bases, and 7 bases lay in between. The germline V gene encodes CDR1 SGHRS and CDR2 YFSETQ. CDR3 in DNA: TGCGCCAGCAGCTTGGCTTTTAGCACTGAAGCTTTCTTT. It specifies CASSLAFSTEAFF.

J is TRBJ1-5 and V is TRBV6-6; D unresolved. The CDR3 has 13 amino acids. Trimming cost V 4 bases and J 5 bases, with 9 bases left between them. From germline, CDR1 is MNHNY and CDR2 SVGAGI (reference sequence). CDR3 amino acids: CASSSTPYQPQHF. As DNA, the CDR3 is TGTGCCAGCAGTTCTACCCCTTATCAGCCCCAGCATTTT.

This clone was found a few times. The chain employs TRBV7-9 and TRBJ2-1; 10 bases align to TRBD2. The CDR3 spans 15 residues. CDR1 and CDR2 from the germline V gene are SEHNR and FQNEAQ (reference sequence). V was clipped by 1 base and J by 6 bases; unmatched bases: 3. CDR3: CASSLVAGGFNEQFF. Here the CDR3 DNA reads TGTGCCAGCAGCTTAGTAGCGGGGGGCTTCAATGAGCAGTTCTTC. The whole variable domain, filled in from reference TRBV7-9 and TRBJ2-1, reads DTGVSQNPRHKITKRGQNVTFRCDPISEHNRLYWYRQTLGQGPEFLTYFQNEAQLEKSRLLSDRFSAERPKGSFSTLEIQRTEQGDSAMYLCASSLVAGGFNEQFFGPGTRLTVL.

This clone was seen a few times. CDR3 sequence (DNA): TGTGCCAGTTACACTAGTTCTAGACTGACCGGGGAGCTGTTTTTT. It encodes CASYTSSRLTGELFF. The genes are TRBV6-5 and TRBJ2-2; D possibly corresponds to TRBD2 (5 bases). The CDR3 has 15 amino acids. CDR1 and CDR2 (germline): MNHEY, SVGAGI. Deletions cut 9 bases from V and 5 bases from J, with 19 bases between.